This T cell receptor (beta chain) was sequenced during a study of tumor-infiltrating lymphocytes in oesophageal squamous cell carcinoma. TCRdb used MiXCR to reprocess the PCR reads, holding one entry per CDR3 protein. Of 15,000 to 20,000 distinct CDR3 sequences in the sample, roughly 45% were seen once. This clonotype showed up many times. V shed 5 bases, J shed 2 bases, and the junction held 3 bases outside the gene matches. The CDR3 spans 15 residues. Per germline, CDR1 KGHDR and CDR2 SFDVKD. The sequence came from a female donor with esophageal squamous cell carcinoma. V gene TRBV24-1 combines with J gene TRBJ1-2, with 11 nucleotides matching TRBD1. Source material: blood. CDR3 in DNA: TGTGCCACCAGTGCAAGGGACAGGGGGAACTATGGCTACACCTTC. This encodes CATSARDRGNYGYTF.